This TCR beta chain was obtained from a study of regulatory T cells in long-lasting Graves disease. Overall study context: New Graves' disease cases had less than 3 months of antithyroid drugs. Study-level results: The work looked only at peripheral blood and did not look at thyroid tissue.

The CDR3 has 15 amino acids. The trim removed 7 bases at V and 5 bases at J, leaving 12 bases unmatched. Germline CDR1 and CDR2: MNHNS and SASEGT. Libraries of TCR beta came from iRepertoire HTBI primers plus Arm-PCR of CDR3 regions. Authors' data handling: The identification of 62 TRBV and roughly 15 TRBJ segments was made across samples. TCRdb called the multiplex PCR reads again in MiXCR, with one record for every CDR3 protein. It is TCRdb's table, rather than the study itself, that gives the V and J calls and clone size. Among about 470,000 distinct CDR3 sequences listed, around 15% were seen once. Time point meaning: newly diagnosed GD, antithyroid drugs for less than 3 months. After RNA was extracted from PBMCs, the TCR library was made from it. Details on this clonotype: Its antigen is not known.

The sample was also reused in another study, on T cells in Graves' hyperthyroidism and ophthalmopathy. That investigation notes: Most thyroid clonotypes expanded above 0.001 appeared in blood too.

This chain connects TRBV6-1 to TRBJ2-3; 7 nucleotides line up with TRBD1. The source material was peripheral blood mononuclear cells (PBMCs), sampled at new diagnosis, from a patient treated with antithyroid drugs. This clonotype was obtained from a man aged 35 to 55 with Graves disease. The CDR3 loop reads CASTEGRGQVDTQYF. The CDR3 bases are TGTGCCAGCACCGAGGGTAGGGGGCAAGTAGATACGCAGTATTTT.